The 25 T cell receptor beta chains reported below all come from one sample, sequenced in a study of post-analysis software for immune sequencing data. TCR beta cDNA libraries had unique molecular identifiers. TCRdb re-analysed the PCR reads in MiXCR, keeping a single row per CDR3 protein. The data show approximately 160,000 distinct CDR3 sequences, with around 28% seen just once and approximately 1.5% held by the top ten. Whole-study findings and limits: Compared with controls, patients had more of 4 to 6 TRBV segments, including TRBV5-6, TRBV5-1 and TRBV20-1.

These receptors have no known antigen. Source material: blood. These receptors all stem from a girl between 5 and 17 years old with multiple sclerosis.

The gene calls are TRBV28 and TRBJ2-1; TRBD1 is a possible D gene (6 bases). Germline V CDR1 and CDR2: MDHEN, SYDVKM. V dropped 2 bases and J dropped 6 bases, with 14 bases sitting between them. This CDR3 is 15 amino acids long. The CDR3 sequence is CASSLPRDNCNEQFF. The CDR3 DNA reads TGTGCCAGCAGTTTACCCCGGGACAACTGCAATGAGCAGTTCTTC.

V gene TRBV20-1 combines with J gene TRBJ2-1; D is uncertain. Trimming cost V 5 bases and J 7 bases, with 12 bases left between them. From germline, CDR1 is DFQATT and CDR2 SNEGSKA (reference sequence). This CDR3 has 12 residues. CDR3 protein: CSAPLRRNEQFF. As DNA, the CDR3 is TGCAGTGCTCCTTTAAGACGTAATGAGCAGTTCTTC.

This chain joins TRBV27 and TRBJ2-3; D may match TRBD1 or TRBD2 (5 bases each). From germline, CDR1 is MNHEY and CDR2 SMNVEV (reference sequence). The CDR3 covers 13 residues. The V end lost 11 bases, the J end lost 0 bases, and 12 bases lay between the germline ends. The CDR3 coding sequence is TGTGCCTCGTGGTGGGGGAGCACAGATACGCAGTATTTT. It yields the protein CASWWGSTDTQYF.

The gene calls are TRBV30 and TRBJ2-1, with D perhaps TRBD2 (6 bases). V was clipped by 2 bases and J by 3 bases, with 11 bases between them. This CDR3 is built from 14 residues. Germline assignment: CDR1 GTSNPN and CDR2 SVGIG (reference sequence). The CDR3, as DNA: TGTGCCTGGAGTTGGAATAGCGGCTACAATGAGCAGTTCTTC. Residues: CAWSWNSGYNEQFF.

This clonotype showed up just a few times. V gene TRBV9 combines with J gene TRBJ1-3, with a possible D match to TRBD1 (5 bases). The V gene's germline CDR1 is SGDLS and CDR2 YYNGEE. The CDR3 is 14 amino acids. V gave up 2 bases and J gave up 1 base, with 7 bases separating them. The chain's CDR3 is CASSVTVSGNTIYF. The DNA for the CDR3 is TGTGCCAGCAGCGTGACAGTTTCTGGAAACACCATATATTTT.

The chain recombines TRBV5-1 with TRBJ1-1, with D tentatively TRBD1 (5 bases). The germline V gene encodes CDR1 SGHRS and CDR2 YFSETQ. The CDR3 length is 14 residues. V lost 4 bases and J 1 base, leaving 11 bases between the germline ends. CDR3 protein: CASSEGRENTEAFF. CDR3 DNA: TGCGCCAGCAGCGAGGGGAGGGAGAACACTGAAGCTTTCTTT.

This rearrangement joins TRBV10-3 to TRBJ1-3; D is ambiguous. The CDR3 has 15 residues. Deletions cut 4 bases from V and 0 bases from J, with 10 bases between. Germline V gene sequence: CDR1 ENHRY, CDR2 SYGVKD. The CDR3 nucleotides are TGTGCCATCAGTGGGGTTCCAAGCTCTGGAAACACCATATATTTT. Its translation: CAISGVPSSGNTIYF.

A remark on this clonotype: Being one base from a much bigger clone, this may be a read error. The chain recombines TRBV12-3 or TRBV12-4 with TRBJ2-1; maybe TRBD2 (5 bases). This CDR3 is 13 amino acids long. V dropped 3 bases and J dropped 10 bases, with 13 bases sitting between them. CDR3 nucleotide sequence: TGTGCCAGCAGTTTTCTACGGGGTGACGAGCAGTTCTTC. Protein product: CASSFLRGDEQFF.

The table lists this clonotype with many counts. The chain carries TRBV12-3 or TRBV12-4 and TRBJ1-2; TRBD1 matches at 7 bases. Unmatched junction bases numbered 6, after V lost 5 bases and J lost 0 bases. The CDR3 totals 15 residues. The CDR3 here is CASSPGQRANYGYTF. DNA of the CDR3: TGTGCCAGCAGTCCGGGACAGAGGGCTAACTATGGCTACACCTTC.

This clonotype was recorded many times. The chain uses TRBV5-5 and TRBJ2-5; 8 bases fit TRBD2. V lost 0 bases to trimming and J lost 5 bases; unmatched junction nucleotides: 12. CDR1 is SGHKS, CDR2 YYEKEE, per germline (reference sequence). CDR3 size: 17 residues. The CDR3, as DNA: TGTGCCAGCAGCTTGGTGGGAGCGGGAGAGGACTATGAGACCCAGTACTTC. Amino acid sequence: CASSLVGAGEDYETQYF.

The chain recombines TRBV9 with TRBJ2-4; maybe TRBD1 (6 bases). CDR3 length: 16 amino acids. V was shortened by 4 bases and J by 13 bases, with 27 bases between the two germline ends. The germline V gene has CDR1 SGDLS and CDR2 YYNGEE. The CDR3 loop is CASSIHRATDRNEQYF. In DNA form, the CDR3 reads TGTGCCAGCAGCATTCACCGGGCCACGGACAGAAATGAGCAGTACTTC.

The chain joins TRBV12-5 to TRBJ2-3; D is unclear. The V end was cut by 6 bases, the J end by 2 bases, with 12 bases between. CDR1 is LGHNT, CDR2 FRNRAP, per germline. The CDR3 consists of 14 residues. The CDR3 reads CASGVELPTDTQYF. CDR3 nucleotide sequence: TGTGCTAGTGGGGTGGAGCTTCCCACAGATACGCAGTATTTT.

V and J are TRBV12-3 or TRBV12-4 and TRBJ1-6, with D perhaps TRBD1 (5 bases). V gave up 5 bases and J gave up 0 bases, with 14 bases separating them. This CDR3 has 17 amino acids. The CDR3 loop reads CASSPRDPSSYNSPLHF. In DNA form, the CDR3 reads TGTGCCAGCAGTCCGCGGGACCCGAGCTCCTATAATTCACCCCTCCACTTT.

V is TRBV5-5 and J is TRBJ1-4, with D perhaps matching TRBD1 (6 bases). The germline V gene encodes CDR1 SGHKS and CDR2 YYEKEE (reference sequence). V was pared by 4 bases and J by 1 base, with 20 bases between. The CDR3 covers 18 residues. For the CDR3, the DNA is TGTGCCAGCAGCCACCGAACAGGGAGGGGTGAAACTAATGAAAAACTGTTTTTT. As protein: CASSHRTGRGETNEKLFF.

This clonotype appeared many times. This sequence joins TRBV24-1 and TRBJ2-3; D is undetermined. Germline assignment: CDR1 KGHDR and CDR2 SFDVKD. The CDR3 contains 12 residues. Trimming cost V 3 bases and J 8 bases, with 8 bases left between them. The CDR3 here is CATSDLSGTQYF. DNA of the CDR3: TGTGCCACCAGTGATCTCTCCGGTACGCAGTATTTT.

This clonotype was counted many times. The CDR3 nucleotides are TGTGCCAGCAGTTGGACACGGAAAGTCACAGATACGCAGTATTTT. Translation gives CASSWTRKVTDTQYF. The J gene is TRBJ2-3, the V gene TRBV28; D perhaps matches TRBD1 (5 bases). Germline CDR1 reads MDHEN; CDR2 reads SYDVKM. V was trimmed by 4 bases and J by 2 bases, leaving 13 bases between them. The CDR3 contains 15 residues.

There are a few counts of this clonotype. The chain combines TRBV19 with TRBJ2-7; D remains ambiguous. The CDR3 length is 14 residues. Germline CDR1 reads LNHDA; CDR2 reads SQIVND (reference sequence). V was trimmed by 1 base and J by 2 bases, leaving 9 bases between them. The CDR3 loop is CASSIGRATYEQYF. CDR3 nucleotide sequence: TGTGCCAGTAGTATAGGTCGGGCAACCTACGAGCAGTACTTC.

The chain uses TRBV9 and TRBJ2-2; tentatively, D is TRBD2 (6 bases). The CDR3 loop spans 13 amino acids. CDR1 is SGDLS, CDR2 YYNGEE, per germline. The V end lost 10 bases, the J end lost 1 base, and 11 bases lay between the germline ends. Here the CDR3 reads CAGGTLNTGELFF. The CDR3 bases are TGTGCCGGCGGGACTTTGAACACCGGGGAGCTGTTTTTT.

This clonotype was found many times. The chain joins TRBV24-1 to TRBJ1-2; D possibly corresponds to TRBD1 (6 bases). The CDR3 has 14 residues. V was shortened by 4 bases and J by 3 bases, with 11 bases between the two germline ends. Germline CDR1 reads KGHDR; CDR2 reads SFDVKD. As DNA, the CDR3 is TGTGCCACCAGTGACACGGGGGCGCACTATGGCTACACCTTC. It translates to CATSDTGAHYGYTF.

The V gene is TRBV7-6, the J gene TRBJ1-2, with D perhaps TRBD1 (6 bases). This CDR3 region has 13 residues. Trimming left V 5 bases short and J 4 bases short, with 11 bases between. Germline CDR1 SGHVS, CDR2 FNYEAQ. CDR3 protein: CASSPGQLYGYTF. The CDR3 DNA reads TGTGCCAGCAGCCCCGGACAGCTCTATGGCTACACCTTC.

This clonotype was seen more than once but under ten times. The chain combines TRBV10-3 with TRBJ1-5, with TRBD1 identical over 7 bases. J gave up 2 bases and V 2 bases, and 0 bases lay outside the gene matches. The CDR3 covers 14 residues. Germline loops: CDR1 ENHRY, CDR2 SYGVKD. CDR3 coding DNA: TGTGCCATCAGTGAGACAGGGGGCAATCAGCCCCAGCATTTT. This codes for CAISETGGNQPQHF.

This clonotype was seen at least ten times. CDR3 DNA: TGTGCTAGTGGTCCTAGGGGGGGCTATGAGCAGTTCTTC. This gives the protein CASGPRGGYEQFF. This chain uses TRBV12-5 with TRBJ2-1; D is possibly TRBD2 (7 bases). With 5 bases removed from V and 8 bases from J, the gap between germline ends came to 13 bases. Per germline, CDR1 LGHNT and CDR2 FRNRAP. The CDR3 is made up of 13 amino acids.

The V gene is TRBV5-1, the J gene TRBJ2-3; perhaps D is TRBD1 or TRBD2 (5 bases each). Per germline, CDR1 SGHRS and CDR2 YFSETQ. Trimming pared 5 bases from V and 2 bases from J, leaving 12 bases between. There are 14 residues in the CDR3. The CDR3 here is CASRQGTVTDTQYF. The CDR3 nucleotides are TGCGCCAGCAGGCAAGGGACCGTCACAGATACGCAGTATTTT.

This clonotype was detected only once. The junction differs from germline at one of its ends, possibly a read error. This chain links TRBV7-9 with TRBJ1-1; D is undetermined. The CDR3 length is 15 residues. Germline CDR1 reads SEHNR; CDR2 reads FQNEAQ (reference sequence). The CDR3 sequence: CASGLWRGSSTEAFF. The CDR3 DNA reads TGTGCCAGCGGCTTATGGCGGGGAAGTAGCACTGAAGCTTTCTTT.

About this clonotype itself: Since the CDR3 does not end with the conserved phenylalanine or tryptophan, this likely comes from a read error. J is TRBJ2-2 and V is TRBV5-5; D is unclear. Trimming stripped 2 bases from V and 6 bases from J, with 8 bases between. Germline V gene data show CDR1 as SGHKS and CDR2 as YYEKEE (reference sequence). The CDR3 runs to 13 residues. This chain's CDR3 is CASSLSGPGELFC. The DNA for the CDR3 is TGTGCCAGCAGCTTAAGTGGCCCCGGGGAGCTGTTTTGT.